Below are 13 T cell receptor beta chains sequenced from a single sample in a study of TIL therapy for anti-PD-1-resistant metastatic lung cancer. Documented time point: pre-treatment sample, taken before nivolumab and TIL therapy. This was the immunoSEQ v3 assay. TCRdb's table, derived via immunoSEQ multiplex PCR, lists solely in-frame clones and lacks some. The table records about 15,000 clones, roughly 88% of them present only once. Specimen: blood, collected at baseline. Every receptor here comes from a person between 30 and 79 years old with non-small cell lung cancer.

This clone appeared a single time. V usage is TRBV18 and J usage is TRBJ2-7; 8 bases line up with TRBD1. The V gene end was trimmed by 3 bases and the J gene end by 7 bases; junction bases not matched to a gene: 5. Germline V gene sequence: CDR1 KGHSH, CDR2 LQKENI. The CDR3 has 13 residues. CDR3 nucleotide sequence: TGTGCCAGCTCACCCCGGACAGGGTTGGAGCAGTACTTC. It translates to CASSPRTGLEQYF.

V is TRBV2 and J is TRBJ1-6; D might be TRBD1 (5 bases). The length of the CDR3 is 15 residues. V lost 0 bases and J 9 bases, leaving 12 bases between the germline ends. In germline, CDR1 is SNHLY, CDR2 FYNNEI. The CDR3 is CASSEAAPGGSPLHF. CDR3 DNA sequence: TGTGCCAGCAGTGAAGCGGCTCCGGGGGGTTCACCCCTCCACTTT.

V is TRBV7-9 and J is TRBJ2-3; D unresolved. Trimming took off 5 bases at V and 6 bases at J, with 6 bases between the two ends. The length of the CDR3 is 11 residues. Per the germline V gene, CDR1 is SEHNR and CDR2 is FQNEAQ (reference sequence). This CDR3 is CASSAVDTQYF. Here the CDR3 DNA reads TGTGCCAGCAGCGCGGTTGATACGCAGTATTTT.

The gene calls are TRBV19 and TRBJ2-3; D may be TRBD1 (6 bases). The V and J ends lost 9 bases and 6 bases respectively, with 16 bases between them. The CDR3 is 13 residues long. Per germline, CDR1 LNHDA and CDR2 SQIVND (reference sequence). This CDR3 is CASRRGLGDTQYF. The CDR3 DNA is TGTGCCAGCCGCAGGGGCCTAGGTGATACGCAGTATTTT.

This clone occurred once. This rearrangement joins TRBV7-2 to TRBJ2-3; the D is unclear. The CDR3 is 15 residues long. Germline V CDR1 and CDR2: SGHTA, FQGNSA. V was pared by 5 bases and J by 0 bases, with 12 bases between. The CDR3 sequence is CASSTRTSSTDTQYF. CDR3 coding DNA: TGTGCCAGCAGCACCAGGACCTCTAGCACAGATACGCAGTATTTT. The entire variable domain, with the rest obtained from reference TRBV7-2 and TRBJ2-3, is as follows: GAGVSQSPSNKVTEKGKDVELRCDPISGHTALYWYRQSLGQGLEFLIYFQGNSAPDKSGLPSDRFSAERTGGSVSTLTIQRTQQEDSAVYLCASSTRTSSTDTQYFGPGTRLTVL.

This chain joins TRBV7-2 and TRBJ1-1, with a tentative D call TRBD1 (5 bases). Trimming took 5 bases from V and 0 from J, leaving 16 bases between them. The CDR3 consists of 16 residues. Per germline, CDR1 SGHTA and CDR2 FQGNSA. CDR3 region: CASSLRDGRMNTEAFF. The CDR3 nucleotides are TGTGCCAGCAGCCTCAGGGACGGTCGGATGAACACTGAAGCTTTCTTT. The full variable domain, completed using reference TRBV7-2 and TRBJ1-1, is GAGVSQSPSNKVTEKGKDVELRCDPISGHTALYWYRQSLGQGLEFLIYFQGNSAPDKSGLPSDRFSAERTGGSVSTLTIQRTQQEDSAVYLCASSLRDGRMNTEAFFGQGTRLTVV.

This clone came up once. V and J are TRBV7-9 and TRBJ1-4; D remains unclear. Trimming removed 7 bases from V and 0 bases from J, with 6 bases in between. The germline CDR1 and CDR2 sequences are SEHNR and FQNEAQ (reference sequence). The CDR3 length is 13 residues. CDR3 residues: CASNRTTNEKLFF. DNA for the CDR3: TGTGCCAGCAACCGAACAACTAATGAAAAACTGTTTTTT. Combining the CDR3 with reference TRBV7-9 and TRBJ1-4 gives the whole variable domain DTGVSQNPRHKITKRGQNVTFRCDPISEHNRLYWYRQTLGQGPEFLTYFQNEAQLEKSRLLSDRFSAERPKGSFSTLEIQRTEQGDSAMYLCASNRTTNEKLFFGSGTQLSVL.

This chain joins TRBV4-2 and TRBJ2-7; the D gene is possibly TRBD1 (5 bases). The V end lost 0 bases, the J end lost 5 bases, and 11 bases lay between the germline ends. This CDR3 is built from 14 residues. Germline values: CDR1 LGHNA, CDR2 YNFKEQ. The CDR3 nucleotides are TGTGCCAGCAGCCAAGACGCAGGGCTGGACGAGCAGTACTTC. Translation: CASSQDAGLDEQYF.

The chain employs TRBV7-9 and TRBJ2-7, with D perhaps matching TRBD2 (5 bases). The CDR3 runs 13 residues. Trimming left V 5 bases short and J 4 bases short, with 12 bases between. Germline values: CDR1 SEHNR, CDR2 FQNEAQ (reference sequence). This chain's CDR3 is CASSTRGQYEQYF. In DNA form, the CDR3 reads TGTGCCAGCAGCACCCGGGGTCAGTACGAGCAGTACTTC.

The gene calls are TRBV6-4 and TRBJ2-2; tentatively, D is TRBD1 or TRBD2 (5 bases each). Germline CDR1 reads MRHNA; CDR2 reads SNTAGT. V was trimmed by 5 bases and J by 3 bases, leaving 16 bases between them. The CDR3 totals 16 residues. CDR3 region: CASSPLGEEDTGELFF. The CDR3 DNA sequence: TGTGCCAGCAGTCCATTGGGGGAAGAAGACACCGGGGAGCTGTTTTTT.

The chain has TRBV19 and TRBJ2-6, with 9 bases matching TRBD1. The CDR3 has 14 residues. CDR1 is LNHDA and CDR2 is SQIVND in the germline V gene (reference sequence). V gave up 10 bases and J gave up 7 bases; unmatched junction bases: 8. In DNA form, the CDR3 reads TGTGCCACCGACAGGGGGGGAGGTGCCAACGTCCTGACTTTC. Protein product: CATDRGGGANVLTF.

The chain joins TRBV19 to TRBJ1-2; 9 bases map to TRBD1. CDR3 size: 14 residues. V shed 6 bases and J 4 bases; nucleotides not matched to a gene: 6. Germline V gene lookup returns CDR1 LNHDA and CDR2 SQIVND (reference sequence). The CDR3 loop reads CASSPDRGPYGYTF. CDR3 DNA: TGTGCCAGTAGCCCGGACAGGGGACCCTATGGCTACACCTTC. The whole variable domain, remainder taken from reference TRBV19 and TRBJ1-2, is DGGITQSPKYLFRKEGQNVTLSCEQNLNHDAMYWYRQDPGQGLRLIYYSQIVNDFQKGDIAEGYSVSREKKESFPLTVTSAQKNPTAFYLCASSPDRGPYGYTFGSGTRLTVV.

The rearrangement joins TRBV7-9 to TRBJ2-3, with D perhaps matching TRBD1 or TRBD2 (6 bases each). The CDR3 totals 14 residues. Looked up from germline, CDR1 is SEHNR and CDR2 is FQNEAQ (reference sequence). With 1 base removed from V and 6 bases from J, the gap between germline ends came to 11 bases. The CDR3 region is CASSLGGASDTQYF. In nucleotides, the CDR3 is TGTGCCAGCAGCTTAGGGGGGGCCTCGGATACGCAGTATTTT. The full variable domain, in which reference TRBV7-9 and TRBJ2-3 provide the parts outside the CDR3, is DTGVSQNPRHKITKRGQNVTFRCDPISEHNRLYWYRQTLGQGPEFLTYFQNEAQLEKSRLLSDRFSAERPKGSFSTLEIQRTEQGDSAMYLCASSLGGASDTQYFGPGTRLTVL.